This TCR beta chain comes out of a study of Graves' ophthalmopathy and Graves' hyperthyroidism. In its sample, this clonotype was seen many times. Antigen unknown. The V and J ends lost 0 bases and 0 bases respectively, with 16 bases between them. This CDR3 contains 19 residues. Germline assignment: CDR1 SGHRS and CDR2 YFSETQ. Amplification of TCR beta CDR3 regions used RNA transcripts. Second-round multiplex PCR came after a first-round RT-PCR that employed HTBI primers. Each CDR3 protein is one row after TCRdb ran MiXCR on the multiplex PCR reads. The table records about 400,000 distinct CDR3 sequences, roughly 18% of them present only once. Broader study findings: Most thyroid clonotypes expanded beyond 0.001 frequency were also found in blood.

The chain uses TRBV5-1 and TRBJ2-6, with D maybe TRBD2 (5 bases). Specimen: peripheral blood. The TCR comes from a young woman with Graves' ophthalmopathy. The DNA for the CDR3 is TGCGCCAGCAGCTTGGCCCGCAGCGGAGATTACTCTGGGGCCAACGTCCTGACTTTC. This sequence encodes CASSLARSGDYSGANVLTF.